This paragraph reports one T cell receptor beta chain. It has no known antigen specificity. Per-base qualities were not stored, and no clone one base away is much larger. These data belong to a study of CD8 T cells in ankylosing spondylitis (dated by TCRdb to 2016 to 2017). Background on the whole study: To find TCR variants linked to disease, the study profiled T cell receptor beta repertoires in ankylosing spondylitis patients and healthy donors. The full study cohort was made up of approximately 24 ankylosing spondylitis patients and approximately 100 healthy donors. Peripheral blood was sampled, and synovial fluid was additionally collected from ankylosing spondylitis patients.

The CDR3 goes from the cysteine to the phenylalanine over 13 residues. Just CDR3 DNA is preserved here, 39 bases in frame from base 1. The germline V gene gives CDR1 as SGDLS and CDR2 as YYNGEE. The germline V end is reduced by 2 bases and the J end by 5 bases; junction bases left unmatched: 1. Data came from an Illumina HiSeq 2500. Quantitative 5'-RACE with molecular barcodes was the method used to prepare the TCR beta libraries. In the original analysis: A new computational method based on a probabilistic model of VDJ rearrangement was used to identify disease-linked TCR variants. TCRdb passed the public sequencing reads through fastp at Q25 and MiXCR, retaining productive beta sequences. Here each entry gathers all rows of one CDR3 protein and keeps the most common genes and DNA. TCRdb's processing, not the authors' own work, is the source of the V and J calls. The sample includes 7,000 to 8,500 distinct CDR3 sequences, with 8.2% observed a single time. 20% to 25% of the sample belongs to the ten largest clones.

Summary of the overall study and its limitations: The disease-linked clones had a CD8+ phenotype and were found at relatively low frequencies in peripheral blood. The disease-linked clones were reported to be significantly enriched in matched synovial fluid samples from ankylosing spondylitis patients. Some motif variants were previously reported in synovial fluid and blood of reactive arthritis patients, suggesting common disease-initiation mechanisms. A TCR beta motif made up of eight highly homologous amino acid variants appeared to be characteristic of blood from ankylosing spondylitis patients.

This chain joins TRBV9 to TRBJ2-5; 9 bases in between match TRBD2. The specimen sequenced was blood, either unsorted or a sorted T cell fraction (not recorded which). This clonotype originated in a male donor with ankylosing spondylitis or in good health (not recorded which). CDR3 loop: CASSVLAGETQYF. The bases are TGTGCCAGCAGCGTCCTAGCGGGGGAGACCCAGTACTTC.